This T cell receptor (beta chain) was sequenced during a study of T cell responses to AZD1222 COVID-19 vaccine. Background on the study: Second-dose recipients at about 4 or about 12 weeks were treated as one pooled group. General study points: Sampled repertoires all dated from after the peak T cell response. White British donors predominated, females outnumbered males, and clonal diversity was possibly underestimated. Nearly half of the spike-specific TCRs reportedly recognize variant regions that carry no mutations.

A remark on this clone: Its antigen is currently unknown.

Trimming stripped 8 bases from V and 7 bases from J, with 17 bases between. From germline, CDR1 is MNHEY and CDR2 SVGAGI. CDR3 length: 14 amino acids. Libraries were prepared by immunoSEQ multiplex PCR; TCRdb keeps only in-frame clonotypes and omits some of them. The table includes roughly 150,000 clones, over 75% detected once. Sample: peripheral blood, taken on day 0 of AZD1222 vaccination. This TCR derives from an adult in good health. The chain employs TRBV6-5 and TRBJ2-2; the D gene could be TRBD1 or TRBD2 (5 bases each). CDR3 DNA: TGTGCCAGCTCTTCCTTTGGGGGTATCGGGGAGCTGTTTTTT. It specifies CASSSFGGIGELFF.